Below are 25 T cell receptor beta chains sequenced from a single sample in a study of HIV-infected patients and healthy controls. TCRdb reanalysed the 5' RACE reads using MiXCR and keeps one entry per CDR3 protein. The repertoire holds 18,000 or so distinct CDR3 sequences, around 17% seen once, with about 23% in the top ten. Input material: CD8+ T cells from blood. The receptors were sampled from a human donor in good health.

This clonotype was detected ten times or more. V and J are TRBV27 and TRBJ1-1; weak D call: TRBD1 (5 bases). The germline V gene encodes CDR1 MNHEY and CDR2 SMNVEV (reference sequence). The CDR3 is 16 residues long. V was clipped by 5 bases and J by 1 base, with 17 bases between them. The CDR3 is CASSPTRGSWNTEAFF. The CDR3 coding sequence is TGTGCCAGCAGTCCTACCCGGGGCAGTTGGAACACTGAAGCTTTCTTT.

This clonotype was picked up a small number of times. The chain couples TRBV5-1 to TRBJ2-7, with D possibly matching TRBD1 (6 bases). This CDR3 spans 15 amino acids. From germline, CDR1 is SGHRS and CDR2 YFSETQ. Between the trimmed V and J ends, which lost 3 bases and 2 bases, there was a span of 15 bases. As DNA, the CDR3 is TGCGCCAGCAGCTCGAGACACAGGGACGCCTACGAGCAGTACTTC. Translating gives CASSSRHRDAYEQYF.

This clonotype was seen at least ten times. This rearrangement joins TRBV29-1 to TRBJ2-1; 8 nucleotides line up with TRBD1. Trimming removed 5 bases from V and 0 bases from J; junction bases left unmatched: 12. Germline-derived CDR1 and CDR2 are SQVTM and ANQGSEA. CDR3 length: 17 amino acids. As DNA, the CDR3 is TGCAGCGTTTCTGGGACAGGAGAACAGAGCTCCTACAATGAGCAGTTCTTC. Translated: CSVSGTGEQSSYNEQFF.

This clonotype has only a few counts. The J gene is TRBJ2-5, the V gene TRBV9; unclear D gene. V was clipped by 4 bases and J by 2 bases, with 15 bases between them. The CDR3 covers 15 residues. From germline, CDR1 is SGDLS and CDR2 YYNGEE. This CDR3 reads CASSPSGGFQETQYF. The CDR3 DNA follows: TGTGCCAGCAGCCCCAGTGGCGGTTTTCAAGAGACCCAGTACTTC. Drawing the rest from reference TRBV9 and TRBJ2-5, the complete variable domain is DSGVTQTPKHLITATGQRVTLRCSPRSGDLSVYWYQQSLDQGLQFLIQYYNGEERAKGNILERFSAQQFPDLHSELNLSSLELGDSALYFCASSPSGGFQETQYFGPGTRLLVL.

This clonotype has a handful of counts. The chain carries TRBV5-4 and TRBJ2-1; tentative D call: TRBD2 (6 bases). This CDR3 has 16 amino acids. The ends were cut back, 3 bases at V and 4 bases at J, with 17 bases in the middle. Germline V gene lookup returns CDR1 SGHNT and CDR2 YYREEE (reference sequence). In nucleotides, the CDR3 is TGTGCCAGCAGCTCGCGGGAAGTAGCGGTGTACAATGAGCAGTTCTTC. Its translation is CASSSREVAVYNEQFF.

Many counts were recorded for this clonotype. This rearrangement joins TRBV20-1 to TRBJ1-1, with TRBD1 as a possible D gene (5 bases). The CDR3 contains 13 residues. Trimming removed 6 bases at V and 0 bases at J, with 11 bases between. Germline V gene sequence: CDR1 DFQATT, CDR2 SNEGSKA (reference sequence). The CDR3 here is CSARGRLNTEAFF. CDR3 bases: TGCAGTGCCCGGGGACGGTTGAACACTGAAGCTTTCTTT.

This clonotype has a handful of counts. The V call is TRBV30, the J call TRBJ2-4, with 7 bases lining up with TRBD2. The CDR3 has 23 residues. Germline V CDR1 and CDR2: GTSNPN, SVGIG (reference sequence). V was clipped by 0 bases and J by 1 base; unmatched bases: 27. The CDR3 reads CAWSVGLADSWQYPELAKNIQYF. The CDR3 region has the DNA TGTGCCTGGAGTGTCGGGCTAGCGGACTCCTGGCAGTATCCCGAGTTGGCCAAAAACATTCAGTACTTC.

This clonotype was picked up many times. The chain is built from TRBV12-3 or TRBV12-4 and TRBJ2-3; 11 nucleotides align to TRBD2. This CDR3 has 15 residues. J gave up 2 bases and V 7 bases, and 5 bases lay outside the gene matches. The chain's CDR3 is CASTLSGRDTDTQYF. CDR3 nucleotide sequence: TGTGCCAGCACCCTTAGCGGGAGGGACACAGATACGCAGTATTTT.

This clonotype has at least ten counts. The chain joins TRBV7-9 to TRBJ1-1; D call uncertain. Germline CDR1 SEHNR, CDR2 FQNEAQ (reference sequence). V lost 5 bases, J lost 0 bases, and 13 bases lay in between. The CDR3 runs to 15 residues. CDR3 sequence: CASSPPVVMNTEAFF. The CDR3 DNA sequence: TGTGCCAGCAGCCCACCGGTGGTTATGAACACTGAAGCTTTCTTT.

Only a few counts were recorded for this clonotype. The chain has TRBV20-1 and TRBJ1-2; unclear D gene. V lost 4 bases, J lost 7 bases, and 13 bases lay in between. Per germline, CDR1 DFQATT and CDR2 SNEGSKA (reference sequence). This CDR3 region has 12 residues. The CDR3 coding sequence is TGCAGTGCTACCGGGATTCAGCGTGGCTACACCTTC. Amino acids: CSATGIQRGYTF.

The table lists this clonotype with many counts. The chain combines TRBV20-1 with TRBJ1-6; no definite D call. V shed 7 bases and J shed 8 bases, with 6 bases lying between them. Per germline, CDR1 DFQATT and CDR2 SNEGSKA (reference sequence). There are 10 residues in the CDR3. The DNA of the CDR3 is TGCAGTGTTCTGGATTCACCCCTCCACTTT. It yields the protein CSVLDSPLHF.

This clonotype appeared a single time. J is TRBJ2-1 and V is TRBV9; D is perhaps TRBD1 or TRBD2 (5 bases each). Germline values: CDR1 SGDLS, CDR2 YYNGEE. Trimming left V 3 bases short and J 5 bases short, with 15 bases between. CDR3 length equals 15 residues. Here the CDR3 DNA reads TGTGCCAGCAGCGAGGCCGGGACGCGCGACAATGAGCAGTTCTTC. It codes for CASSEAGTRDNEQFF.

The rearrangement joins TRBV14 to TRBJ2-3; D is perhaps TRBD1 or TRBD2 (5 bases each). V lost 9 bases and J 1 base, leaving 14 bases between the germline ends. CDR1 and CDR2 from the germline V gene are SGHDN and FVKESK. The CDR3 totals 14 residues. CDR3 sequence: CARGTRMGTDTQYF. As DNA, the CDR3 is TGTGCCAGGGGGACCCGGATGGGCACAGATACGCAGTATTTT.

V is TRBV30 and J is TRBJ1-2, with D maybe TRBD1 (6 bases). Trimming pared 4 bases from V and 6 bases from J, leaving 12 bases between. The V gene's germline CDR1 is GTSNPN and CDR2 SVGIG (reference sequence). There are 12 residues in the CDR3. The DNA of the CDR3 is TGTGCCTGGAACAGGGTTGAGGATGGCTACACCTTC. Protein product: CAWNRVEDGYTF.

Within the sample, this clonotype is medium-sized (0.01 to 0.1%). This chain links TRBV28 with TRBJ2-1, with TRBD1 matching 7 bases. V lost 5 bases and J lost 4; bases outside the gene matches: 5. The CDR3 loop spans 14 amino acids. Per germline, CDR1 MDHEN and CDR2 SYDVKM. The CDR3, as DNA: TGTGCCAGCAGTCTCCCGGGACAGTACAATGAGCAGTTCTTC. Translation gives CASSLPGQYNEQFF.

In its sample, this clonotype was seen a few times. This chain links TRBV2 with TRBJ2-1, with 7 bases lining up with TRBD2. In germline, CDR1 is SNHLY, CDR2 FYNNEI. V shed 8 bases, J shed 10 bases, and the junction held 23 bases outside the gene matches. The CDR3 runs 17 residues. The DNA of the CDR3 is TGTGCCAGCCGAACCCCGGACGCCGGAGCCTCGGGAGGCGAGCAGTTCTTC. It encodes CASRTPDAGASGGEQFF.

This clonotype was picked up many times. In nucleotides, the CDR3 is TGCAGTGCTAGACCCGGGACAGACTACAATGAGCAGTTCTTC. Translation: CSARPGTDYNEQFF. This rearrangement joins TRBV20-1 to TRBJ2-1; 7 nucleotides align to TRBD1. The CDR3 spans 14 residues. Per the germline V gene, CDR1 is DFQATT and CDR2 is SNEGSKA (reference sequence). V gave up 2 bases and J gave up 3 bases; unmatched junction bases: 4.

CDR3: CASTPWTDSYEQYF. In DNA, the CDR3 is TGTGCCAGCACCCCTTGGACGGACTCCTACGAGCAGTACTTC. V usage is TRBV6-2 or TRBV6-3 and J usage is TRBJ2-7; D is unclear. Trimming cost V 7 bases and J 0 bases, with 13 bases left between them. CDR1 is MNHEY and CDR2 is SVGEGT in the germline V gene. This CDR3 spans 14 amino acids.

This chain connects TRBV7-9 to TRBJ1-2, with D uncertain. Germline CDR1 SEHNR, CDR2 FQNEAQ (reference sequence). The CDR3 contains 16 residues. The V gene lost 2 bases and the J gene lost 2 bases, with 15 bases spanning the gap. This CDR3 is CASSLSSLRVNYGYTF. DNA for the CDR3: TGTGCCAGCAGCTTATCATCTCTGCGGGTAAACTATGGCTACACCTTC.

This clonotype was seen at least ten times. The chain uses TRBV21-1 and TRBJ2-6. TRBV21-1 is flagged as a pseudogene. The CDR3 is 16 amino acids. DNA for the CDR3: TGTGCCAGCAGCAAAGTGAGGAGCTCTGGGGCCAACGTCCTGACTTTC. It encodes CASSKVRSSGANVLTF.

This clonotype was counted a few times. The rearrangement uses TRBV19 and TRBJ2-3, with 9 bases matching TRBD2. CDR3 length: 15 amino acids. With 5 bases clipped from V and 2 bases from J, the junction kept 5 bases outside the gene matches. Germline assignment: CDR1 LNHDA and CDR2 SQIVND (reference sequence). The CDR3 is CASSLRTSATDTQYF. DNA of the CDR3: TGTGCCAGTAGTCTCCGGACTAGCGCCACAGATACGCAGTATTTT. The whole variable domain, remainder taken from reference TRBV19 and TRBJ2-3, is DGGITQSPKYLFRKEGQNVTLSCEQNLNHDAMYWYRQDPGQGLRLIYYSQIVNDFQKGDIAEGYSVSREKKESFPLTVTSAQKNPTAFYLCASSLRTSATDTQYFGPGTRLTVL.

This clonotype occurred many times. The chain combines TRBV12-3 or TRBV12-4 with TRBJ1-2; 7 bases agree with TRBD1. The CDR3 is 13 residues long. V shed 8 bases and J 2 bases; nucleotides not matched to a gene: 5. The DNA of the CDR3 is TGTGCCAGCGGTCCACAGGGGAACTATGGCTACACCTTC. Protein sequence: CASGPQGNYGYTF.

The chain links TRBV28 to TRBJ2-3; D unresolved. V shed 0 bases and J shed 0 bases, with 4 bases lying between them. Germline V gene lookup returns CDR1 MDHEN and CDR2 SYDVKM. The CDR3 length is 14 residues. DNA of the CDR3: TGTGCCAGCAGTTTATGGGGCAGCACAGATACGCAGTATTTT. Translation gives CASSLWGSTDTQYF.

This clonotype was counted between two and nine times. The chain has TRBV2 and TRBJ1-1; 10 nucleotides agree with TRBD1. Germline V CDR1 and CDR2: SNHLY, FYNNEI. V shed 3 bases, J shed 6 bases, and the junction held 7 bases outside the gene matches. The CDR3 extends over 15 amino acids. CDR3 protein: CASSDNGTGVPEAFF. The DNA for the CDR3 is TGTGCCAGCAGTGATAACGGGACAGGGGTCCCTGAAGCTTTCTTT.

This chain links TRBV19 with TRBJ2-1, with 7 bases aligning to TRBD2. This CDR3 has 15 residues. Trimming took 3 bases from V and 6 from J; bases not matched to a gene: 8. Germline values: CDR1 LNHDA, CDR2 SQIVND (reference sequence). The CDR3 DNA reads as TGTGCCAGTAGTATCGGCGGGGGAGGTGGCAATGAGCAGTTCTTC. As protein: CASSIGGGGGNEQFF.